The present T cell receptor beta chain was sequenced within a study of CD8 T cells in ankylosing spondylitis. This clonotype was picked up many times. The antigen remains undetermined. Deletions cut 4 bases from V and 2 bases from J, with 22 bases between. Germline CDR1 and CDR2: SGDLS and YYNGEE. The CDR3 runs 18 residues. The study, taken as a whole, reports: Seemingly distinctive of ankylosing spondylitis blood was a TCR beta motif formed by eight highly homologous variants. Earlier work had already found some motif variants in reactive arthritis synovial fluid and blood.

Making the TCR beta libraries involved quantitative 5'-RACE with molecular barcodes. Each CDR3 protein gets one entry after TCRdb re-called the 5' RACE reads with MiXCR. Among about 42,000 distinct CDR3 sequences listed, 2.5% to 3% were seen once. This receptor was obtained from a male donor with ankylosing spondylitis or in good health (not recorded which). The chain joins TRBV9 to TRBJ1-3; possibly TRBD1 for D (6 bases). Sequenced sample: blood, either unsorted or a sorted T cell fraction (not recorded which). The DNA for the CDR3 is TGTGCCAGCAGCTCAAGGGGGGGACCTACAACGGCTGGAAACACCATATATTTT. Translation: CASSSRGGPTTAGNTIYF.